The 21 T cell receptor beta chains given below trace back to one sample, sequenced in a study of low-dose radiotherapy and immunotherapy resistance in tumors. As for time point: before trial treatment. TRAV and TRBV primers primed cDNA for both TCRalpha and TCRbeta. TCR amplification involved 20 PCR cycles with a constant-region primer and V-primer adapter. TCRdb reanalysed the reads using MiXCR and keeps one entry per CDR3 protein. The sample carries 55,000 to 70,000 distinct CDR3 sequences, around 25% recorded once. The sequencing here drew on PBMCs, taken before treatment. Receptors originate from a male donor with prostate cancer.

This clonotype was observed many times. J is TRBJ2-7 and V is TRBV4-1, with 9 bases matching TRBD2. Germline values: CDR1 MGHRA, CDR2 YSYEKL. CDR3 length: 16 amino acids. V dropped 1 base and J dropped 2; count of bases not matched to a gene: 6. Here the CDR3 DNA reads TGCGCCAGCAGCCAAGTTAGCGGGAGTATCCCCTACGAGCAGTACTTC. Protein product: CASSQVSGSIPYEQYF.

This clonotype appeared many times. DNA of the CDR3: TGTGCCAGCAGCCCTCGGACAGGGGAAGTCGAGCAGTACTTC. Residues: CASSPRTGEVEQYF. V usage is TRBV27 and J usage is TRBJ2-7; 9 bases are a match to TRBD1. V dropped 6 bases and J dropped 6; count of bases not matched to a gene: 9. The CDR3 is 14 residues long. The germline gives CDR1 MNHEY, CDR2 SMNVEV (reference sequence).

On this clonotype: A clone one base away is much larger, so this may be a read error. The V gene is TRBV27, the J gene TRBJ1-2; D is perhaps TRBD1 (6 bases). The CDR3 contains 16 residues. The V gene's germline CDR1 is MNHEY and CDR2 SMNVEV (reference sequence). Here the CDR3 reads CASSLSPRGRSYDYTF. The CDR3 DNA reads TGTGCCAGCAGTTTATCACCCAGGGGACGCTCCTATGACTACACCTTC.

The chain carries TRBV28 and TRBJ2-7; the match to TRBD1 covers 8 bases. V lost 6 bases to trimming and J lost 2 bases; unmatched junction nucleotides: 6. Germline V gene lookup returns CDR1 MDHEN and CDR2 SYDVKM. The CDR3 is made up of 14 amino acids. The CDR3 spells CASRLTGATYEQYF. CDR3 sequence (DNA): TGTGCCAGCAGATTGACAGGGGCGACCTACGAGCAGTACTTC.

J is TRBJ1-5 and V is TRBV6-2 or TRBV6-3; 8 nucleotides align to TRBD1. CDR1 is MNHEY, CDR2 SVGEGT, per germline. CDR3 length equals 12 residues. V lost 10 bases, J lost 8 bases, and 7 bases stayed unmatched. The chain's CDR3 is CATQTGAKPQHF. The CDR3 region has the DNA TGTGCCACCCAGACAGGGGCAAAGCCCCAGCATTTT.

Ten or more counts support this clonotype. The V and J genes are TRBV6-6 and TRBJ2-7, with D unclear. V dropped 0 bases and J dropped 4 bases, with 7 bases sitting between them. The CDR3 has 13 residues. Germline loops: CDR1 MNHNY, CDR2 SVGAGI (reference sequence). CDR3: CASSYSVEYEQYF. The CDR3 DNA reads as TGTGCCAGCAGTTACTCGGTAGAATACGAGCAGTACTTC.

This clonotype was counted many times. The chain couples TRBV5-1 to TRBJ2-3, with D unresolved. The CDR3 spans 14 residues. Between the trimmed V and J ends, which lost 5 bases and 0 bases, there was a span of 10 bases. The V gene's germline CDR1 is SGHRS and CDR2 YFSETQ. The CDR3 loop reads CASRMTGSTDTQYF. Here the CDR3 DNA reads TGCGCCAGCAGAATGACGGGTAGCACAGATACGCAGTATTTT.

This clonotype was seen repeatedly, ten times or more. This sequence joins TRBV30 and TRBJ2-7, with TRBD1 matching over 8 bases. Losses at the gene ends were 2 bases for V and 1 base for J; bases not matched to a gene: 7. The germline CDR1 and CDR2 sequences are GTSNPN and SVGIG (reference sequence). CDR3 length: 15 residues. This chain's CDR3 is CAWSPYRQGSYEQYF. CDR3 sequence (DNA): TGTGCCTGGAGTCCCTATAGACAGGGGTCCTACGAGCAGTACTTC.

This clonotype was recorded at least ten times. The rearrangement links TRBV30 to TRBJ1-5; 8 bases match TRBD1. With V trimmed by 1 base and J by 7 bases, 3 bases remained unmatched. The CDR3 has 13 residues. Per the germline V gene, CDR1 is GTSNPN and CDR2 is SVGIG (reference sequence). The CDR3 is CAWSAGGRQPQHF. DNA for the CDR3: TGTGCCTGGAGTGCAGGGGGCAGACAGCCCCAGCATTTT.

The J gene is TRBJ2-5, the V gene TRBV9, with D hard to call. The CDR3 loop spans 15 amino acids. V lost 0 bases and J 0 bases, leaving 9 bases between the germline ends. Germline V gene sequence: CDR1 SGDLS, CDR2 YYNGEE. In DNA form, the CDR3 reads TGTGCCAGCAGCGTAGACCCAGAGTACCAAGAGACCCAGTACTTC. Its translation: CASSVDPEYQETQYF.

Details on this clonotype: The junction does not match germline at one end; this may be a read error. This chain uses TRBV23-1 with TRBJ2-7, with 9 bases lining up with TRBD1. TRBV23-1 is an ORF, and what it does is uncertain. The CDR3 totals 14 residues. CDR3 in amino acids: CTSRRPGQGYEQYF. DNA for the CDR3: TGCACCAGCAGACGCCCGGGACAGGGTTATGAGCAGTACTTC.

This clonotype was counted at least ten times. This chain joins TRBV25-1 and TRBJ2-2; TRBD2 aligns across 7 bases. Germline lookup yields CDR1 MGHDK and CDR2 SYGVNS. The CDR3 is 15 residues long. V gave up 4 bases and J gave up 4 bases; unmatched junction bases: 6. This chain's CDR3 is CASSGGWGGTGELFF. The CDR3 DNA is TGTGCCAGCAGTGGGGGTTGGGGGGGCACCGGGGAGCTGTTTTTT.

With regard to this clonotype: This likely came from a read error, as a far larger clone is one base away. The CDR3 ends on some other residue instead of the conserved phenylalanine or tryptophan, so this is likely a read error. J is TRBJ2-7 and V is TRBV24-1, with 11 positions matching TRBD2. The DNA end lines up better with TRBJ2-1; the J call may be wrong. The CDR3 loop spans 15 amino acids. Germline V gives CDR1 KGHDR, CDR2 SFDVKD. CDR3 in DNA: TGTGCCACCAGTGATTTGACTAGCGGGAGCTATGAGCAGTTCTCC. Its protein is CATSDLTSGSYEQFS.

With regard to this clonotype: A far more abundant clone sits one base away, making this likely a read error. The V call is TRBV6-5, the J call TRBJ2-1; D gene unclear. The CDR3 is 11 residues long. V lost 5 bases to trimming and J lost 13 bases, with 12 bases between them. The germline gives CDR1 MNHEY, CDR2 SVGAGI. CDR3 sequence: CASSAGQAQFF. The CDR3 nucleotides are TGTGCCAGCAGTGCCGGCCAGGCCCAGTTCTTC.

The chain joins TRBV5-6 to TRBJ2-1; TRBD1 agrees at 8 bases. The CDR3 loop spans 16 amino acids. Germline CDR1 SGHDT, CDR2 YYEEEE. V dropped 4 bases and J dropped 0; count of bases not matched to a gene: 6. CDR3 sequence reads: CASSATGGSSYNEQFF. The CDR3, as DNA: TGTGCCAGCAGCGCAACAGGGGGGAGCTCCTACAATGAGCAGTTCTTC.

Ten or more counts support this clonotype. The rearrangement links TRBV7-9 to TRBJ2-7, with 9 bases identical to TRBD2. This CDR3 has 14 residues. In germline, CDR1 is SEHNR, CDR2 FQNEAQ (reference sequence). Germline trimming cut 6 bases from V and 5 bases from J; bases unmatched to any gene: 8. CDR3 in amino acids: CASRDSGRAHEQYF. CDR3 nucleotide sequence: TGTGCCAGCAGGGATAGCGGGAGAGCCCACGAGCAGTACTTC. Complete variable domain (other parts from reference TRBV7-9 and TRBJ2-7): DTGVSQNPRHKITKRGQNVTFRCDPISEHNRLYWYRQTLGQGPEFLTYFQNEAQLEKSRLLSDRFSAERPKGSFSTLEIQRTEQGDSAMYLCASRDSGRAHEQYFGPGTRLTVT.

This clonotype was found a few times. The gene calls are TRBV5-6 and TRBJ2-2; tentatively, D is TRBD1 (5 bases). CDR3 length equals 15 residues. Trimming cost V 0 bases and J 4 bases, with 10 bases left between them. Germline CDR1 SGHDT, CDR2 YYEEEE. The CDR3: CASSLAGPSTGELFF. The CDR3 DNA reads TGTGCCAGCAGCTTGGCAGGGCCCAGCACCGGGGAGCTGTTTTTT.

The sample holds many counts of this clonotype. V and J are TRBV19 and TRBJ1-5; D is possibly TRBD1 (6 bases). Germline V gene sequence: CDR1 LNHDA, CDR2 SQIVND (reference sequence). Trimming stripped 2 bases from V and 7 bases from J, with 21 bases between. This CDR3 spans 17 amino acids. In DNA, the CDR3 is TGTGCCAGTAGTATAAGTGGGGGGGCCAGGGTCGGCCAGCCCCAGCATTTT. This sequence encodes CASSISGGARVGQPQHF.

This clonotype was counted many times. The chain uses TRBV7-9 and TRBJ2-7; 9 bases match TRBD1. The V and J ends lost 4 bases and 2 bases, in that order; junction bases with no gene match: 3. Germline V gene data show CDR1 as SEHNR and CDR2 as FQNEAQ (reference sequence). There are 14 residues in the CDR3. In DNA, the CDR3 is TGTGCCAGCAGCTCGGGACAGGGCGCCTACGAGCAGTACTTC. Protein sequence: CASSSGQGAYEQYF.

The J gene is TRBJ2-5, the V gene TRBV19; D is ambiguous. CDR3 length: 13 residues. Trimming stripped 5 bases from V and 5 bases from J, with 12 bases between. Germline V CDR1 and CDR2: LNHDA, SQIVND (reference sequence). CDR3 coding DNA: TGTGCCAGTAGTCCCCAAGACCGGGAGACCCAGTACTTC. Its translation: CASSPQDRETQYF.

This clonotype has at least ten counts. V and J are TRBV5-6 and TRBJ2-5, with D perhaps matching TRBD2 (6 bases). Germline V lookup: CDR1 SGHDT, CDR2 YYEEEE. CDR3 size: 15 residues. The germline V and J ends were trimmed by 1 base and 5 bases, with 15 bases remaining between them. CDR3 protein: CASSLTGIGGETQYF. The CDR3 DNA reads as TGTGCCAGCAGCTTGACCGGGATCGGAGGGGAGACCCAGTACTTC. Using reference TRBV5-6 and TRBJ2-5 for the parts outside the CDR3, the full variable domain is DAGVTQSPTHLIKTRGQQVTLRCSPKSGHDTVSWYQQALGQGPQFIFQYYEEEERQRGNFPDRFSGHQFPNYSSELNVNALLLGDSALYLCASSLTGIGGETQYFGPGTRLLVL.